A selection of T cell receptor beta chains follows, all from one sample in a study of blood T cell repertoires in COVID-19. Measured with immunoSEQ multiplex PCR; TCRdb has only the in-frame clones, and not every one. In the table there are 250,000 or so clones, 88% of which are singletons. The material sequenced was PBMCs or T cells enriched from blood (not recorded which). All receptors come from a woman in her thirties or forties who had been exposed to COVID-19. The CDR3 runs from the conserved cysteine through the conserved F or W. Part of the rows lack a size; the others show once, few, many or a class for expanded clones.

>TRBV7-4|TRBJ1-3|-
CASSLTQGWEAGNTIYF
>TRBV27|TRBJ1-6|-
CASRVSTGSSYNSPLHF
>TRBV5-5|TRBJ1-1|once
CASSLPPGMNTEAFF
>TRBV25-1|TRBJ1-1|once
CASSKRNTEAFF
>TRBV6-2/TRBV6-3|TRBJ2-1|-
CASSSLVNEQFF
>TRBV11-2|TRBJ2-5|-
CASSLDRETQYF
>TRBV7-9|TRBJ1-1|-
CASSLSPGKNTEAFF
>TRBV6-5|TRBJ1-2|-
CASSYSTGGGYGYTF
>TRBV19|TRBJ2-7|-
CASSINGLGQTQYF
>TRBV24-1|TRBJ2-1|-
CATSDLQSGGPNNEQFF
>TRBV7-6|TRBJ2-2|-
CASSLRVTGELFF